The present entry profiles one T cell receptor beta chain with its context. Its antigen remains unidentified. The sample originates from a study of T cell responses to AZD1222 COVID-19 vaccine. Using immunoSEQ multiplex PCR, the repertoire was profiled, and TCRdb retains in-frame clones only, with some absent. The table includes 93,000 or so clones, over 80% detected once. The CDR3 loop spans 15 amino acids. The germline V and J ends were trimmed by 2 bases and 1 base, with 9 bases remaining between them. Per the germline V gene, CDR1 is ENHRY and CDR2 is SYGVKD. The study, taken as a whole, reports: Clonal diversity may have been underestimated, and the donors were mostly white British, with more females than males. Once two AZD1222 doses were given, Spike-specific TCR breadth and depth went up.

The sequence was collected from an adult in good health. Material: peripheral blood, obtained on day 0 of AZD1222 vaccination. V usage is TRBV10-3 and J usage is TRBJ1-3, with no clear D. This chain's CDR3 is CAISEGPTSGNTIYF. The CDR3 DNA follows: TGTGCCATCAGTGAGGGCCCAACTTCTGGAAACACCATATATTTT.